This TCR beta chain was obtained from a study of Ad26.COV2.S vaccination and SARS-CoV-2 variants. Findings of the study overall: Comparability of non-spike TCR breadth was observed across vaccine and placebo recipients. Analyses of TCR breadth and depth may have underestimated total T cell responses.

Noted treatment: about 20 received Ad26.COV2.S at low or high dose, single or two shots; about 5 received placebo; per-sample allocation not given. Specimens were obtained on day 63 following the first vaccine or placebo injection. In Boston, an adult donor aged 18-55 years took part. An Ad26 vector carrying the Wuhan-strain SARS-CoV-2 spike served as the vaccine. Germline CDR1 SEHNR, CDR2 FQNEAQ (reference sequence). There are 14 residues in the CDR3. J gave up 4 bases and V 3 bases, and 5 bases lay outside the gene matches. Assay used: immunoSEQ multiplex PCR; TCRdb lists only in-frame clones, some missing. The data contain 300,000 to 350,000 clones, roughly 90% of them seen just once; the ten biggest clones take up 5% to 6.5%. Comments on this clone: The target antigen is unknown.

The sequence was obtained from a person aged 18-65 years who received the Ad26.COV2.S COVID-19 vaccine or a placebo. The material sequenced was peripheral blood, taken in a trial of Ad26.COV2.S vaccine versus placebo. The chain has TRBV7-9 and TRBJ1-1; 7 bases map to TRBD1. CDR3 nucleotides: TGTGCCAGCAGCTTCAGGGACAGTGGCACTGAAGCTTTCTTT. Encoded protein: CASSFRDSGTEAFF.